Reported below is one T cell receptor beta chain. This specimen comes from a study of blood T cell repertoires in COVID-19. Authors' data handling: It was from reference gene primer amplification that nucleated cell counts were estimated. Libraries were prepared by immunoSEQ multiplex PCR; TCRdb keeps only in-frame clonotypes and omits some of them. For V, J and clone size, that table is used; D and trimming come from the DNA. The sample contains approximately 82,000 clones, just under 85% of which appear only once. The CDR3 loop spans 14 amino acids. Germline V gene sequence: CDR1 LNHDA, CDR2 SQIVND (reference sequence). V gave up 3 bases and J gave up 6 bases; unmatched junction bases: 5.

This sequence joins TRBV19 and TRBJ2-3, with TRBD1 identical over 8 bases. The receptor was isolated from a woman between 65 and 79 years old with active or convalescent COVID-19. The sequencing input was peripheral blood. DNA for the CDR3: TGTGCCAGTAGTATCTATCAGGGGGCCGATACGCAGTATTTT. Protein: CASSIYQGADTQYF.